The sequence of this TCR beta chain was determined in a study of cytomegalovirus exposure and HLA in healthy donors. Broader study findings: Equally common other TCR beta chains were less clonally expanded than HLA-associated ones, a later analysis found. The study recorded 164 TCR beta chains that were cytomegalovirus-associated.

PCR was performed using 60 Vbeta and 13 Jbeta primers. Sequenced by immunoSEQ multiplex PCR; TCRdb stores in-frame clones only, minus some. The sample yields about 150,000 clones, 65% to 80% seen once. On this clone: The antigen is not known.

V was pared by 8 bases and J by 4 bases, with 14 bases between. The germline V gene has CDR1 LNHDA and CDR2 SQIVND (reference sequence). The CDR3 length is 13 residues. The sequenced sample consisted of PBMCs. This clonotype originated in a man aged 35 to 55 in good health and CMV-seropositive. The V call is TRBV19, the J call TRBJ1-2, with TRBD1 as a possible D gene (6 bases). This chain's CDR3 is CASEGGRIYGYTF. The CDR3 DNA follows: TGTGCCAGTGAAGGGGGACGGATCTATGGCTACACCTTC.